A selection of T cell receptor beta chains follows, all from one sample in a study of T cell repertoires in cytomegalovirus infection. TCRdb re-called the reads with MiXCR, one entry per CDR3 protein. The sample carries 750,000 to 950,000 distinct CDR3 sequences, 25% to 30% recorded once. Their target antigens are unknown. Here the sequenced sample was cultured CD8+ T cells from PBMCs, taken from culture after CMV antigen stimulation. The receptors were gathered from a human donor in good health (CMV status not recorded). Some clones in this sample may be carry-over from other donors' samples. CDR3s include the opening cysteine and the closing phenylalanine or tryptophan. The D gene is left open where the match is weak. Only part of the rows carry a size: once, few, many, or a class if the clone is expanded.

CDR3 protein: CASSPRGQGESNYGYTF; CDR3 DNA: TGTGCCAGCAGCCCGCGGGGACAGGGCGAGAGTAACTATGGCTACACCTTC; clone size: many; V gene: TRBV7-9; D gene: TRBD1; J gene: TRBJ1-2
CDR3 protein: CASSLGGVSAHSYNEQFF; CDR3 DNA: TGTGCCAGCAGCTTAGGGGGGGTGTCGGCCCACTCCTACAATGAGCAGTTCTTC; clone size: many; V gene: TRBV7-9; D gene: .; J gene: TRBJ2-1
CDR3 protein: CASSFSSGLPTDTQYF; CDR3 DNA: TGTGCCAGCAGCTTCTCCTCGGGACTCCCCACAGATACGCAGTATTTT; clone size: many; V gene: TRBV7-2; D gene: .; J gene: TRBJ2-3
CDR3 protein: CASNPSEYTGGSFGYTF; CDR3 DNA: TGTGCCAGCAATCCGTCGGAGTATACAGGGGGCTCTTTCGGCTACACCTTC; clone size: few; V gene: TRBV11-2; D gene: TRBD1; J gene: TRBJ1-2
CDR3 protein: CASSLSQDQFF; CDR3 DNA: TGTGCCAGCAGTTTAAGTCAGGACCAGTTCTTC; clone size: many; V gene: TRBV12-3/TRBV12-4; D gene: .; J gene: TRBJ2-1
CDR3 protein: CASSQGPITDTQYF; CDR3 DNA: TGTGCCAGCAGCCAAGGGCCTATCACAGATACGCAGTATTTT; clone size: .; V gene: TRBV4-2; D gene: .; J gene: TRBJ2-3
CDR3 protein: CASSDFEGTDAPYGYTF; CDR3 DNA: TGTGCCAGCAGTGATTTCGAGGGCACAGATGCCCCTTATGGCTACACCTTC; clone size: few; V gene: TRBV25-1; D gene: .; J gene: TRBJ1-2
CDR3 protein: CASTLGGSTDTQYF; CDR3 DNA: TGTGCCAGCACCTTGGGAGGATCTACAGATACGCAGTATTTT; clone size: few; V gene: TRBV27; D gene: .; J gene: TRBJ2-3
CDR3 protein: CASSLKREINNEQFF; CDR3 DNA: TGTGCCAGCAGCTTGAAGAGGGAAATCAACAATGAGCAGTTCTTC; clone size: .; V gene: TRBV5-4; D gene: .; J gene: TRBJ2-1
CDR3 protein: CSGRLGAWNQPQHF; CDR3 DNA: TGCAGTGGGAGGTTGGGGGCTTGGAATCAGCCCCAGCATTTT; clone size: .; V gene: TRBV20-1; D gene: .; J gene: TRBJ1-5